This T cell receptor (beta chain) is from a study of cytomegalovirus exposure and HLA in healthy donors. Regarding the study as a whole: In a later analysis, TCR association rates varied by HLA locus: DRB1 most, HLA-C fewest. Rare sequences made up most TCRs, while some public TCRs were found in many donors.

Germline-derived CDR1 and CDR2 are SEHNR and FQNEAQ (reference sequence). This CDR3 is 15 amino acids long. Unmatched junction bases numbered 7, after V lost 5 bases and J lost 4 bases. The PCR had 60 Vbeta and 13 Jbeta primers. The data were produced by immunoSEQ multiplex PCR, yet TCRdb's version contains in-frame clones alone and is incomplete. The repertoire holds about 94,000 clones, with over 65% as singletons. Comments on this clone: Its antigen remains unknown.

The gene calls are TRBV7-9 and TRBJ2-1; TRBD1 matches 8 bases. The sequencing sample was made of PBMCs. This receptor was taken from a human donor in good health. CDR3 DNA: TGTGCCAGCAGCCGACAGGGGATATCGTACAATGAGCAGTTCTTC. It specifies CASSRQGISYNEQFF. The full variable domain, completed using reference TRBV7-9 and TRBJ2-1, is DTGVSQNPRHKITKRGQNVTFRCDPISEHNRLYWYRQTLGQGPEFLTYFQNEAQLEKSRLLSDRFSAERPKGSFSTLEIQRTEQGDSAMYLCASSRQGISYNEQFFGPGTRLTVL.